Following are 20 T cell receptor beta chains from one sample sequenced in a study of CD8 T cells in Susac syndrome. An amount of RNA that ranged from roughly 0.5 to 1 ug was reverse transcribed with random hexamers. TCRdb reprocessed the immunoSEQ multiplex PCR reads with MiXCR, giving one entry per CDR3 protein. The table records some 400,000 distinct CDR3 sequences, approximately 89% of them present only once. The sequenced sample consisted of CD8+ T cells from PBMCs. The receptors shown here come from a human donor with multiple sclerosis.

Written as DNA, the CDR3 is TGTGCCAGCAGCGGCAGGGACTGGGTGAACTATGGCTACACCTTC. The encoded protein is CASSGRDWVNYGYTF. This chain uses TRBV7-9 with TRBJ1-2; a weak D match, TRBD1 (5 bases). V was trimmed by 5 bases and J by 2 bases, leaving 15 bases between them. The CDR3 is made up of 15 amino acids. CDR1 and CDR2 from the germline V gene are SEHNR and FQNEAQ (reference sequence).

The chain carries TRBV9 and TRBJ2-3; D is possibly TRBD2 (5 bases). Germline CDR1 reads SGDLS; CDR2 reads YYNGEE. The CDR3 is made up of 17 amino acids. V was clipped by 3 bases and J by 0 bases, with 17 bases between them. The CDR3 loop is CASSDPFQRISTDTQYF. For the CDR3, the DNA is TGTGCCAGCAGCGACCCGTTCCAGCGGATAAGCACAGATACGCAGTATTTT.

The chain is built from TRBV20-1 and TRBJ2-4; possible D gene TRBD2, 6 bases. Germline V gives CDR1 DFQATT, CDR2 SNEGSKA (reference sequence). The CDR3 length is 13 residues. The ends were cut back, 0 bases at V and 8 bases at J, with 11 bases in the middle. CDR3 bases: TGCAGTGCTAGAGATGTTAGGGAGGACATTCAGTACTTC. Its protein product is CSARDVREDIQYF.

The rearrangement links TRBV19 to TRBJ2-1; D not resolved. This CDR3 has 13 amino acids. Trimming removed 3 bases from V and 6 bases from J, with 9 bases in between. Germline V gene sequence: CDR1 LNHDA, CDR2 SQIVND (reference sequence). The CDR3 DNA reads as TGTGCCAGTAGTATTGGCCTAGTCAATGAGCAGTTCTTC. This translates into CASSIGLVNEQFF.

This chain connects TRBV20-1 to TRBJ1-4, with unresolved D. V lost 0 bases, J lost 8 bases, and 16 bases lay in between. This CDR3 has 15 amino acids. Germline V gene lookup returns CDR1 DFQATT and CDR2 SNEGSKA (reference sequence). As DNA, the CDR3 is TGCAGTGCTAGAGATGTCGAGGAAAGTAAAGAAAAACTGTTTTTT. This sequence encodes CSARDVEESKEKLFF.

This clonotype was counted a single time. V and J are TRBV5-1 and TRBJ2-1; possibly TRBD2 for D (5 bases). The V gene's germline CDR1 is SGHRS and CDR2 YFSETQ. V lost 4 bases, J lost 3 bases, and 17 bases lay in between. This CDR3 is built from 16 residues. The CDR3 sequence: CASSGPLGEYYNEQFF. CDR3 DNA sequence: TGCGCCAGCAGCGGACCCCTCGGGGAATACTACAATGAGCAGTTCTTC.

In this sample, this clonotype turned up a few times. The V and J genes are TRBV6-1 and TRBJ2-7, with unresolved D. Germline loops: CDR1 MNHNS, CDR2 SASEGT. This CDR3 spans 13 amino acids. The germline V and J ends were trimmed by 4 bases and 0 bases, with 7 bases remaining between them. CDR3 DNA sequence: TGTGCCAGCAGTGGACGGATCTCCTACGAGCAGTACTTC. This encodes CASSGRISYEQYF.

The V gene is TRBV28, the J gene TRBJ1-2; TRBD1 matches at 9 bases. Germline V gene data show CDR1 as MDHEN and CDR2 as SYDVKM. J gave up 6 bases and V 6 bases, and 11 bases lay outside the gene matches. The CDR3 has 15 amino acids. The CDR3 here is CASSWGTGRDNGYTF. The CDR3 DNA is TGTGCCAGCAGCTGGGGGACAGGGAGGGATAATGGCTACACCTTC.

This clonotype was seen a handful of times. The gene calls are TRBV7-9 and TRBJ2-2; D call uncertain. Trimming shortened V by 3 bases and J by 7 bases, and 9 bases separated the two germline ends. Germline values: CDR1 SEHNR, CDR2 FQNEAQ (reference sequence). CDR3 length: 13 residues. The CDR3, as DNA: TGTGCCAGCAGCTTGGTCGGTGGCGGGGAGCTGTTTTTT. This sequence encodes CASSLVGGGELFF.

CDR3 nucleotides: TGTGCCAGCAGTTTCCGGGACAGGGGCCCAGATACGCAGTATTTT. It translates to CASSFRDRGPDTQYF. This chain joins TRBV28 and TRBJ2-3; 10 bases match TRBD1. In germline, CDR1 is MDHEN, CDR2 SYDVKM. V gave up 3 bases and J gave up 4 bases; unmatched junction bases: 4. CDR3 length: 15 amino acids.

Written as DNA, the CDR3 is TGTGCCAGCAGCGTGGACAGTTCAATAGGCGGGACCCATTACGAGCAGTACTTC. This gives the protein CASSVDSSIGGTHYEQYF. This rearrangement joins TRBV28 to TRBJ2-7; the D gene could be TRBD1 or TRBD2 (6 bases each). The CDR3 is 18 residues long. CDR1 is MDHEN, CDR2 SYDVKM, per germline. V was clipped by 6 bases and J by 4 bases, with 28 bases between them.

The V call is TRBV5-4, the J call TRBJ2-7; 9 bases line up with TRBD1. The CDR3 is 15 amino acids. V dropped 2 bases and J dropped 5; count of bases not matched to a gene: 8. Germline V gene data show CDR1 as SGHNT and CDR2 as YYREEE (reference sequence). The CDR3 region is CASSFPNRGLHEQYF. DNA of the CDR3: TGTGCCAGCAGCTTTCCCAACAGGGGGCTCCACGAGCAGTACTTC.

Only a few counts were recorded for this clonotype. The J gene is TRBJ1-2, the V gene TRBV6-1; possible D gene TRBD1, 5 bases. CDR1 MNHNS and CDR2 SASEGT come from the germline V gene. The V end lost 5 bases, the J end lost 2 bases, and 12 bases lay between the germline ends. The CDR3 consists of 14 residues. The chain's CDR3 is CASSPGAGNYGYTF. The CDR3 DNA follows: TGTGCCAGCAGTCCCGGGGCAGGGAACTATGGCTACACCTTC.

This clonotype came up many times. The junction departs from germline at one end; a sequencing error may be responsible. V gene TRBV5-1 combines with J gene TRBJ1-1; no clear D. Per germline, CDR1 SGHRS and CDR2 YFSETQ. CDR3 length equals 13 residues. The DNA of the CDR3 is TGTGCCAGCAGTCTGGGTCCGAACACTGAAGCTTTCTTT. Translated, it gives CASSLGPNTEAFF. The full variable domain, completed using reference TRBV5-1 and TRBJ1-1, is KAGVTQTPRYLIKTRGQQVTLSCSPISGHRSVSWYQQTPGQGLQFLFEYFSETQRNKGNFPGRFSGRQFSNSRSEMNVSTLELGDSALYLCASSLGPNTEAFFGQGTRLTVV.

The chain employs TRBV4-1 and TRBJ2-2; TRBD2 aligns across 11 bases. This CDR3 has 17 amino acids. The ends lost 1 base at V and 7 bases at J; junction bases unmatched: 8. Germline V CDR1 and CDR2: MGHRA, YSYEKL. CDR3 protein: CASSQGLAGGPVGELFF. CDR3 coding DNA: TGCGCCAGCAGCCAAGGGTTAGCGGGAGGGCCCGTCGGGGAGCTGTTTTTT.

The V call is TRBV11-2, the J call TRBJ1-2, with 7 positions matching TRBD1. The germline V gene encodes CDR1 SGHAT and CDR2 FQNNGV. The CDR3 has 13 residues. Losses at the gene ends were 5 bases for V and 6 bases for J; bases not matched to a gene: 6. The CDR3 here is CASSLGTAHGYTF. The CDR3 coding sequence is TGTGCCAGCAGCCTCGGGACAGCCCATGGCTACACCTTC.

The chain carries TRBV27 and TRBJ1-1; no firm D call. V shed 6 bases and J shed 5 bases, with 16 bases lying between them. The CDR3 has 14 residues. CDR1 MNHEY and CDR2 SMNVEV come from the germline V gene (reference sequence). CDR3 DNA sequence: TGTGCCAGCAGCCCGCCGGGTCTGTGGACTGAAGCTTTCTTT. It encodes CASSPPGLWTEAFF.

This chain links TRBV5-1 with TRBJ1-1, with TRBD1 matching over 10 bases. CDR1 and CDR2 from the germline V gene are SGHRS and YFSETQ. Losses at the gene ends were 2 bases for V and 6 bases for J; bases not matched to a gene: 10. The CDR3 sequence is 16 residues long. The CDR3 loop reads CASSLYPGQGLAEAFF. The CDR3 bases are TGCGCCAGCAGCTTATACCCGGGACAGGGGTTGGCTGAAGCTTTCTTT.

This chain connects TRBV20-1 to TRBJ2-1; 8 nucleotides agree with TRBD2. V lost 1 base, J lost 4 bases, and 9 bases stayed unmatched. There are 16 residues in the CDR3. Germline loops: CDR1 DFQATT, CDR2 SNEGSKA (reference sequence). As DNA, the CDR3 is TGCAGTGCTAGAGTTATCGAGACTAGCGCTTACAATGAGCAGTTCTTC. Amino acid sequence: CSARVIETSAYNEQFF.

CDR3 nucleotides: TGTGCCATCGGGGGGGGTGAGGATGGTGAGCAGTTCTTC. This sequence encodes CAIGGGEDGEQFF. The chain combines TRBV2 with TRBJ2-1; TRBD2 agrees at 8 bases. This CDR3 is built from 13 residues. CDR1 is SNHLY and CDR2 is FYNNEI in the germline V gene. Trimming cost V 10 bases and J 9 bases; bases outside gene matches: 11.